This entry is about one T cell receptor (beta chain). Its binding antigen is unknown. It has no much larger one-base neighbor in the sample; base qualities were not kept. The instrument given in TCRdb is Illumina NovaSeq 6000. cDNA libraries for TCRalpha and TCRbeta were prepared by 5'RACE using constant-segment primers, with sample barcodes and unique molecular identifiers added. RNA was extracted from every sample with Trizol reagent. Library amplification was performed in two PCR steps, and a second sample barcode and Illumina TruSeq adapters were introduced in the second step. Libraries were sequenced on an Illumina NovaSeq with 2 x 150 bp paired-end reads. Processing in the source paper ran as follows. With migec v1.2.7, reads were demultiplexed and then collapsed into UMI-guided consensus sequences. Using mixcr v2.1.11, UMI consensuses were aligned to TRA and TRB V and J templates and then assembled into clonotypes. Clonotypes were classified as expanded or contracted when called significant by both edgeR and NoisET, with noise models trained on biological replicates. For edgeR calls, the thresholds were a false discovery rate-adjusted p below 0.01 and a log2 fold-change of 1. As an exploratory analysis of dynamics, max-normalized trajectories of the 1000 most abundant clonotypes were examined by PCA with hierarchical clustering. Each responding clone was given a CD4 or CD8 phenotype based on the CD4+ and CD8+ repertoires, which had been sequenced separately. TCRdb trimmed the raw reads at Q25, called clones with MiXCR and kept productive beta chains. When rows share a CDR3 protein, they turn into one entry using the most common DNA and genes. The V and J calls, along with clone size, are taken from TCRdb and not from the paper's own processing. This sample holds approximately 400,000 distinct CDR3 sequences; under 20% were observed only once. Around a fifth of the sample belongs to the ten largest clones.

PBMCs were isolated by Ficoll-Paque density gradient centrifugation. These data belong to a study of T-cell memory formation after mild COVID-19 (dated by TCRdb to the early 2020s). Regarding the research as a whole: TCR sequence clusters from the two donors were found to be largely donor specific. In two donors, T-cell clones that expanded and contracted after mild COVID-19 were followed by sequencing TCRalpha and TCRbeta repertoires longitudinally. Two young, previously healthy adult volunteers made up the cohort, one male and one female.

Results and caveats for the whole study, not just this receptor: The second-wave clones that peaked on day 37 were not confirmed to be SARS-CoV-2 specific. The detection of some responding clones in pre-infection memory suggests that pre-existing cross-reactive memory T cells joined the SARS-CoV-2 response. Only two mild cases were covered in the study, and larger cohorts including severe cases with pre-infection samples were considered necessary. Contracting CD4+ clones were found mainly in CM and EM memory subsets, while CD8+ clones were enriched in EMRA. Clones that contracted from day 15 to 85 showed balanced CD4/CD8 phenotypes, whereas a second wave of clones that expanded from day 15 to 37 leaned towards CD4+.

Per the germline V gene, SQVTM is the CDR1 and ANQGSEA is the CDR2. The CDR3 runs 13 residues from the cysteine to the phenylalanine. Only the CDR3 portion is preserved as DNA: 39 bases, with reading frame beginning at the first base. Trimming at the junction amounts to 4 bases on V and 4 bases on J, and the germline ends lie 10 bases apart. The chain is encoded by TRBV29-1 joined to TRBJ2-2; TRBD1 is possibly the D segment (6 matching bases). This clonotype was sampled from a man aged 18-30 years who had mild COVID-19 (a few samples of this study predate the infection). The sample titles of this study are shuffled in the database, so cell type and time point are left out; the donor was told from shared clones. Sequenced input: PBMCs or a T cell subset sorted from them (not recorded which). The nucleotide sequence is TGCAGCGTTGGGACAGTCCTCACCGGGGAGCTGTTTTTT. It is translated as CSVGTVLTGELFF.